Given below is one TCR beta chain in context. The antigen is undetermined. The J segment lost 2 bases and the V segment lost 4 bases, leaving 5 bases of the junction unmatched. This CDR3 has 14 amino acids. The germline gives CDR1 SEHNR, CDR2 FQNEAQ (reference sequence). MiXCR, applied by TCRdb to the PCR reads, yields one record per CDR3 protein. The sample gives about 40,000 distinct CDR3 sequences, less than 20% of which show up once; less than 9% is in the top ten. The record originates from a study of molecular identifiers for immune sequencing clone quantification. General observations from the study: In a background of 900,000 to 1,000,000 naive cells, spiked Jurkat TCR RNA from one cell was reportedly detectable. With a barcode shared among identical TCR molecules, highly expanded clone sizes could be underestimated. Clones above 20 RNA copies held over 98% of effector molecules, under 1% in naive cells.

The chain employs TRBV7-9 and TRBJ2-7; 7 bases are shared with TRBD1. Sequencing was done on a sample of naive CD8+ T cells from blood, with Jurkat cell RNA spiked in. Specified subset: FACS-sorted CD8+CD4-CCR7+CD45RA+ naive T cells. The TCR comes from a human donor in good health. Some libraries in this study had Jurkat cell RNA spiked in. As DNA, the CDR3 is TGTGCCAGCAGCTCCGGGACAGCACCCTACGAGCAGTACTTC. Translated: CASSSGTAPYEQYF. The complete variable domain, with remaining parts taken from reference TRBV7-9 and TRBJ2-7, reads DTGVSQNPRHKITKRGQNVTFRCDPISEHNRLYWYRQTLGQGPEFLTYFQNEAQLEKSRLLSDRFSAERPKGSFSTLEIQRTEQGDSAMYLCASSSGTAPYEQYFGPGTRLTVT.